This T cell receptor (beta chain) was profiled in a study of blood T cell repertoires in COVID-19 (TCRdb year 2020). About the investigation overall: Collaborator samples came from the United States, Italy and Spain and covered acute and convalescent phases of COVID-19. The prospective study material was composed of cDNA or gDNA derived from T cells, B-cell-depleted T cells, or PBMCs. Deeply sampled blood TCRbeta repertoires from subjects exposed to, actively infected with, or recovered from COVID-19 were included in the dataset. A freely available public database, intended as a resource for researchers studying the immune response to SARS-CoV-2, is where the repertoires were released. Samples came from the ongoing ImmuneRACE study (first 160 participants) plus 1,254 subjects from 6 global collaborators. Nearly every sample came with metadata listing a de-identified subject ID, COVID-19 status, age in years and sex. Where HLA class I and class II types were available, the types were taken from metadata supplied by the sample provider, not from assay-based typing.

The CDR3 covers 17 residues, taking in both the cysteine and the phenylalanine. Of the read, only the CDR3 DNA is kept; its 51 bases are in frame from base 1. For this chain, trimming is 3 bases at the V end and 7 bases at the J end, and the number of junction bases without a gene match is 13. Via the germline V gene, CDR1 is MDHEN and CDR2 SYDVKM. What the research found in general, with its limitations: Clinical and demographic metadata were provided uncurated, with the amount varying by source and participant.

Whole blood was collected in K2EDTA tubes by collaborating institutions according to the institutions' own protocols. For TCRbeta analysis, collaborator samples were shipped as frozen whole blood, as isolated PBMCs, or as DNA extracted from either sample type. Concerning this clone: Its antigen is still unknown. Per-base quality was not reported, and no clone a single base away is much larger than it.

The immunoSEQ Assay, a bias-controlled multiplex PCR, was used to amplify TCRbeta CDR3 regions from genomic DNA. As for the original processing: The number of nucleated cells in each sample was estimated by amplification of reference gene primers within the assay. Sequence reads were collapsed and filtered to measure the absolute abundance of every unique TCRbeta CDR3 rearrangement. For each sample, productive Simpson clonality was calculated as the square root of Simpson's diversity index across productive rearrangements. The table comes from immuneACCESS by way of TCRdb, which keeps in-frame sequences with V and J called. Part of the clones is missing from these tables; in studies checked, under half for an unresolved V gene and the rest for unknown reasons. V, J and clone size are those of that table, while D and trimming were read from the DNA. Across this sample there are around 110,000 clones, with roughly 90% seen only once. Of the sample, 4.5% to 5% is held by the ten largest clones.

The TCR comes from a middle-aged man with active or convalescent COVID-19. Sequenced: peripheral blood. In this chain, TRBV28 is recombined with TRBJ2-1; TRBD2 aligns with 9 central bases. Here is the DNA: TGTGCCAGCAGTTTGGCTCCTGGTAGCGGGAGTAGGAATGAGCAGTTCTTC. The resulting protein is CASSLAPGSGSRNEQFF.